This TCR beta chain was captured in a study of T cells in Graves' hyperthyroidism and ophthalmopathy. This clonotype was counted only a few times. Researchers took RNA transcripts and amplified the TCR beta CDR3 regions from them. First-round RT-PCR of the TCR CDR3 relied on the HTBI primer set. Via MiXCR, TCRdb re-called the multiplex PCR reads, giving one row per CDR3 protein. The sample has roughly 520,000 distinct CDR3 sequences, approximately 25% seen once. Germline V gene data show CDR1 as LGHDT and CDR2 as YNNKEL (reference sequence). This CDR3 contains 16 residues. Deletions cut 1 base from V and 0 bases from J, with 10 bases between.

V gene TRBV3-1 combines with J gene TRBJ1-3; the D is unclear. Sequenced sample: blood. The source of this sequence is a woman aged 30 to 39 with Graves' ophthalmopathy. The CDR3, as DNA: TGTGCCAGCAGCCAAGTCCCGTCCAGCTCTGGAAACACCATATATTTT. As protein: CASSQVPSSSGNTIYF.